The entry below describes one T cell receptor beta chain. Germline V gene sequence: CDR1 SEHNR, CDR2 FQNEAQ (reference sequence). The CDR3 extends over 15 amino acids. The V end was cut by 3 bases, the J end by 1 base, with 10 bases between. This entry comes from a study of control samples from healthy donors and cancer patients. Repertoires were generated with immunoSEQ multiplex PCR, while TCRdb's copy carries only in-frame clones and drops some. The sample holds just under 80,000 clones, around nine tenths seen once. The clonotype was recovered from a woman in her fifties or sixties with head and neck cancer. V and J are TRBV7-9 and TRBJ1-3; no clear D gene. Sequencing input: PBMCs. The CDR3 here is CASSFFRVSGNTIYF. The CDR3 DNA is TGTGCCAGCAGCTTTTTCCGAGTTTCTGGAAACACCATATATTTT.